Listed below are T cell receptor beta chains from one sample, sequenced in a study of siplizumab effects on memory and regulatory T cells. The table came from immunoSEQ multiplex PCR; TCRdb's copy has only in-frame clones and leaves some out. Of tens of thousands of clones in the sample, about 95% were seen once. Specimen: CD8+ T cells sorted from blood. These receptors were obtained from a human donor in good health. Each CDR3 is given with its conserved first and last residue.

V	CDR3
TRBV4-2	CASSQDRASESTDTQYF
TRBV18	CASSPVTGEGYTF
TRBV27	CASTSYNEQFF
TRBV9	CASSPAPGQSYEQYF
TRBV5-1	CASSFGQGLNTEAFF
TRBV14	CASSPHSGSGTGELFF
TRBV7-6	CASSSTSSSTDTQYF
TRBV6-5	CASSIDSRTEAFF
TRBV2	CASSDAGTSGTPRDEQFF
TRBV6-1	CASSEGDRQGFGYTF
TRBV6-4	CASSDGGPEAFF
TRBV5-6	CASSKDRDYQPQHF
TRBV7-9	CASSAERDRNNEQFF
TRBV5-4	CASSKQGATEAFF
TRBV9	CASSDNTGELFF
TRBV30	CASTLQTDSPLHF
TRBV4-1	CASSQLVADTQYF
TRBV2	CASSLTSTNEQYF
TRBV15	CATTSGGEYNEQFF
TRBV14	CASSQGGRQFF
TRBV7-9	CASSSGPTGQINQPQHF
TRBV27	CASSLGQGAYEQYF
TRBV4-1	CASSQDRFSNQPQHF
TRBV19	CASSIVPGIEQYF
TRBV11-2	CASSLDNLGQGRETQYF
TRBV7-9	CASSLVVKGQGMYTEAFF
TRBV4-1	CASSQVGVGELFF
TRBV5-1	CASSFEGSAYEQYF
TRBV18	CASSPPVTENTEAFF
TRBV10-3	CATALASGMIPYNEQFF
TRBV7-9	CASSPRTSGSRHNEQFF
TRBV15	CATSSRDIRSLELGTF
TRBV20-1	CSATNEQFF
TRBV19	CASSIDGLAGVYEQYF
TRBV7-9	CASISGDRDTEAFF
TRBV6-5	CASGGGASYEQYF
TRBV7-9	CASTPNLGDGYTF
TRBV11-3	CASSGLADNEQYF
TRBV12-5	CASGLDLKRDRYF
TRBV15	CATSRDGNSGADGQFF
TRBV7-6	CASSPGTNPYQPQHF
TRBV19	CASSTTSGYEQYF
TRBV7-6	CASSFPGTGYRELFF
TRBV4-1	CASSAHRGGSYNSPLHF
TRBV19	CASSWGTSPTNEKLFF
TRBV5-8	CASSLIGDNYGYTF